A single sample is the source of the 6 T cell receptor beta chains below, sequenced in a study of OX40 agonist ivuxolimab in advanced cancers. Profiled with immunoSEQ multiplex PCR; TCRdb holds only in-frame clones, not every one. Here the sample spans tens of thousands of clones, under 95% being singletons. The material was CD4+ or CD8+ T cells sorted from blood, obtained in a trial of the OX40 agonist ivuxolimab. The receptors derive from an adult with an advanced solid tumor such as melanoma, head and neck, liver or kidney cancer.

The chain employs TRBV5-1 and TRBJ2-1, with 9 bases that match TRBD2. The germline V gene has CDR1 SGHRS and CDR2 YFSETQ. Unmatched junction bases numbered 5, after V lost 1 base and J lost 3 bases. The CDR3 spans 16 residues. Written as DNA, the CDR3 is TGCGCCAGCAGCTTGTGGACTAGCGACAACTACAATGAGCAGTTCTTC. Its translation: CASSLWTSDNYNEQFF.

The CDR3 reads CASSQPGDGYGYTF. The CDR3 DNA is TGTGCCAGCAGCCAACCGGGGGACGGCTATGGCTACACCTTC. The V gene is TRBV7-4, the J gene TRBJ1-2; TRBD1 might be the D (5 bases). Germline CDR1 SGHVT, CDR2 SQSDAQ. The CDR3 is 14 amino acids. Trimming cost V 5 bases and J 4 bases, with 14 bases left between them.

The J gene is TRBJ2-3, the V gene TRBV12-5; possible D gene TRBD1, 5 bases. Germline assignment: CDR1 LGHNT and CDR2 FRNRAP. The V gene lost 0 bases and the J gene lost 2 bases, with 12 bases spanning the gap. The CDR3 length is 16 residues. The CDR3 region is CASGLVYRPPTDTQYF. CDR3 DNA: TGTGCTAGTGGTTTGGTCTACAGGCCCCCCACAGATACGCAGTATTTT.

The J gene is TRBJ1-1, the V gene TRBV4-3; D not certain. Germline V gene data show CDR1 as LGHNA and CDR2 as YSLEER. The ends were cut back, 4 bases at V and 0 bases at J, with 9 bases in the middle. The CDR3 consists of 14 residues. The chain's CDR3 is CASSLAGMNTEAFF. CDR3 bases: TGCGCCAGCAGCCTAGCGGGGATGAACACTGAAGCTTTCTTT.

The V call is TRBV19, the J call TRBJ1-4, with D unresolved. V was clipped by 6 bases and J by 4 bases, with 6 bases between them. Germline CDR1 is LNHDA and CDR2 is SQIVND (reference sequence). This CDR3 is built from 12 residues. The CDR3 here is CASRGLNEKLFF. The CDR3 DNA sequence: TGTGCCAGTAGAGGACTTAATGAAAAACTGTTTTTT.

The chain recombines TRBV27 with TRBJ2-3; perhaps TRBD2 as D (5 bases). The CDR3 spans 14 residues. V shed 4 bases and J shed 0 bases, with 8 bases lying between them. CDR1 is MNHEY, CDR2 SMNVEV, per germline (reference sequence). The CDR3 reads CASSSGGSTDTQYF. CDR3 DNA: TGTGCCAGCAGTTCTGGAGGCAGCACAGATACGCAGTATTTT.